Listed here are 21 T cell receptor beta chains from one sample, sequenced in a study of blood T cell repertoires in COVID-19. Using immunoSEQ multiplex PCR, the repertoire was profiled, and TCRdb retains in-frame clones only, with some absent. This sample has some 50,000 clones; around 87% occur once, and the top ten carry under 4%. Sequencing input: PBMCs or T cells enriched from blood (not recorded which). The receptors derive from a woman between 50 and 59 years old who had recovered from COVID-19.

J is TRBJ2-7 and V is TRBV7-3, with D perhaps matching TRBD1 (5 bases). The CDR3 covers 14 residues. Trimming stripped 3 bases from V and 0 bases from J, with 9 bases between. CDR1 and CDR2 (germline): SGHTA, FQGTGA. This CDR3 is CASSLGPNSYEQYF. For the CDR3, the DNA is TGTGCCAGCAGCTTGGGGCCAAACTCCTACGAGCAGTACTTC.

The chain recombines TRBV7-2 with TRBJ1-5; no reliable D call. Trimming took off 1 base at V and 3 bases at J, with 4 bases between the two ends. Germline V gene lookup returns CDR1 SGHTA and CDR2 FQGNSA. The CDR3 consists of 13 residues. DNA of the CDR3: TGTGCCAGCAGCTTAGTCAACAATCAGCCCCAGCATTTT. The encoded protein is CASSLVNNQPQHF. Using reference TRBV7-2 and TRBJ1-5 for the parts outside the CDR3, the full variable domain is GAGVSQSPSNKVTEKGKDVELRCDPISGHTALYWYRQSLGQGLEFLIYFQGNSAPDKSGLPSDRFSAERTGGSVSTLTIQRTQQEDSAVYLCASSLVNNQPQHFGDGTRLSIL.

The rearrangement joins TRBV28 to TRBJ1-1; 12 nucleotides align to TRBD1. CDR1 is MDHEN, CDR2 SYDVKM, per germline. The V and J ends lost 5 bases and 4 bases, in that order; junction bases with no gene match: 5. CDR3 size: 15 residues. DNA for the CDR3: TGTGCCAGCAGTGGGGAGGGACAGGGGGCCACTGAAGCTTTCTTT. Translated, it gives CASSGEGQGATEAFF.

The chain combines TRBV28 with TRBJ2-7; maybe TRBD1 (5 bases). Trimming removed 6 bases from V and 2 bases from J, with 14 bases in between. The CDR3 sequence is 14 residues long. From germline, CDR1 is MDHEN and CDR2 SYDVKM. CDR3 residues: CASRSQQGPYEQYF. The CDR3 DNA follows: TGTGCCAGCAGGTCGCAGCAGGGCCCCTACGAGCAGTACTTC. The full variable domain, rest sourced from reference TRBV28 and TRBJ2-7, is DVKVTQSSRYLVKRTGEKVFLECVQDMDHENMFWYRQDPGLGLRLIYFSYDVKMKEKGDIPEGYSVSREKKERFSLILESASTNQTSMYLCASRSQQGPYEQYFGPGTRLTVT.

This clone was seen once. The V gene is TRBV9, the J gene TRBJ1-1; TRBD1 aligns across 8 bases. The CDR3 is 16 residues long. The V gene end was trimmed by 0 bases and the J gene end by 0 bases; junction bases not matched to a gene: 4. Germline V gene lookup returns CDR1 SGDLS and CDR2 YYNGEE. CDR3 residues: CASSVVGRGLNTEAFF. CDR3 nucleotides: TGTGCCAGCAGCGTAGTTGGCAGGGGGCTGAACACTGAAGCTTTCTTT.

The CDR3: CASSPGNTDTQYF. Here the CDR3 DNA reads TGTGCCAGTTCCCCGGGGAACACAGATACGCAGTATTTT. The chain has TRBV19 and TRBJ2-3; maybe TRBD2 (5 bases). Trimming cost V 8 bases and J 2 bases, with 11 bases left between them. The CDR3 contains 13 residues. The germline V gene encodes CDR1 LNHDA and CDR2 SQIVND (reference sequence).

The J gene is TRBJ1-5, the V gene TRBV18, with 8 bases lining up with TRBD1. The length of the CDR3 is 16 residues. V lost 4 bases to trimming and J lost 6 bases; unmatched junction nucleotides: 11. Germline V CDR1 and CDR2: KGHSH, LQKENI. CDR3 nucleotide sequence: TGTGCCAGCTCACTTGAACAGGGGGACGCAGGTCAGCCCCAGCATTTT. The encoded protein is CASSLEQGDAGQPQHF.

This chain uses TRBV7-8 with TRBJ2-3, with 7 bases aligning to TRBD2. The CDR3 contains 14 residues. The germline gives CDR1 SGHVS, CDR2 FQNEAQ. The ends lost 8 bases at V and 2 bases at J; junction bases unmatched: 7. CDR3 amino acids: CASVLAETTDTQYF. As DNA, the CDR3 is TGTGCCAGCGTCCTAGCGGAGACCACAGATACGCAGTATTTT.

The V gene is TRBV19, the J gene TRBJ1-1, with D possibly TRBD1 on 5 matching bases. The germline CDR1 and CDR2 sequences are LNHDA and SQIVND (reference sequence). CDR3 size: 14 residues. V was shortened by 5 bases and J by 4 bases, with 14 bases between the two germline ends. The CDR3 sequence is CASSYGHPGTEAFF. CDR3 bases: TGTGCCAGTAGTTACGGACACCCGGGCACTGAAGCTTTCTTT.

This chain connects TRBV14 to TRBJ2-2; 10 nucleotides line up with TRBD1. This CDR3 has 17 residues. The germline V gene has CDR1 SGHDN and CDR2 FVKESK. The ends lost 4 bases at V and 1 base at J; junction bases unmatched: 6. The CDR3 DNA follows: TGTGCCAGCAGCCGGGACAGGGGATTAAGGAACACCGGGGAGCTGTTTTTT. Its translation is CASSRDRGLRNTGELFF.

This clone was detected only a few times. CDR3 DNA sequence: TGTGCCAGCAGCCGATCCAATGGAGGGGCTTTCTTT. Its protein product is CASSRSNGGAFF. This chain joins TRBV11-2 and TRBJ1-1; D not certain. With 5 bases removed from V and 11 bases from J, the gap between germline ends came to 15 bases. The V gene's germline CDR1 is SGHAT and CDR2 FQNNGV. The CDR3 has 12 amino acids.

The chain employs TRBV7-9 and TRBJ1-6; 8 bases fit TRBD1. The germline CDR1 and CDR2 sequences are SEHNR and FQNEAQ (reference sequence). The CDR3 sequence is 14 residues long. The V gene end was trimmed by 3 bases and the J gene end by 9 bases; junction bases not matched to a gene: 4. CDR3 residues: CASSLEDRASPLHF. CDR3 bases: TGTGCCAGCAGCTTGGAGGACAGGGCTTCACCCCTCCACTTT.

This chain uses TRBV6-2 or TRBV6-3 with TRBJ1-2; D uncertain. The CDR3 covers 15 residues. Per the germline V gene, CDR1 is MNHEY and CDR2 is SVGEGT. The V end lost 5 bases, the J end lost 5 bases, and 18 bases lay between the germline ends. CDR3 region: CASSPDTLPFYGYTF. DNA for the CDR3: TGTGCCAGCAGTCCAGACACATTGCCGTTTTATGGCTACACCTTC.

This chain connects TRBV7-3 to TRBJ2-3, with 9 positions matching TRBD2. The V and J ends lost 2 bases and 4 bases, in that order; junction bases with no gene match: 7. This CDR3 is 16 amino acids long. The germline V gene encodes CDR1 SGHTA and CDR2 FQGTGA. The CDR3 DNA reads as TGTGCCAGCAGCTTACGTGGCGGGGGGGTGCCAGATACGCAGTATTTT. Protein sequence: CASSLRGGGVPDTQYF.

V is TRBV7-2 and J is TRBJ2-5, with 12 bases that match TRBD2. V lost 5 bases, J lost 5 bases, and 3 bases stayed unmatched. Looked up from germline, CDR1 is SGHTA and CDR2 is FQGNSA. CDR3 length: 14 residues. The CDR3 loop is CASSTGTSGETQYF. The CDR3 nucleotides read TGTGCCAGCAGCACCGGGACTAGCGGGGAGACCCAGTACTTC.

This chain connects TRBV7-2 to TRBJ2-7; D is perhaps TRBD2 (5 bases). The CDR3 runs to 16 residues. V was cut by 1 base and J by 4 bases, with 17 bases left in between. In germline, CDR1 is SGHTA, CDR2 FQGNSA. The CDR3 loop is CASSLEPTVEGYEQYF. Here the CDR3 DNA reads TGTGCCAGCAGCTTAGAGCCCACAGTTGAGGGTTACGAGCAGTACTTC.

CDR3 region: CASTRQGAGEQFF. DNA for the CDR3: TGTGCCAGTACTCGACAGGGGGCAGGGGAGCAGTTCTTC. The rearrangement uses TRBV19 and TRBJ2-1; 10 bases fit TRBD1. The V gene end was trimmed by 7 bases and the J gene end by 10 bases; junction bases not matched to a gene: 7. Looked up from germline, CDR1 is LNHDA and CDR2 is SQIVND (reference sequence). The CDR3 is 13 residues long.

The V call is TRBV6-5, the J call TRBJ2-7; tentative D call: TRBD1 (5 bases). The ends were cut back, 4 bases at V and 3 bases at J, with 10 bases in the middle. The V gene's germline CDR1 is MNHEY and CDR2 SVGAGI. The CDR3 loop spans 13 amino acids. CDR3: CASSLVRGYEQYF. The DNA for the CDR3 is TGTGCCAGCAGTTTAGTTAGGGGCTACGAGCAGTACTTC.

This chain connects TRBV7-3 to TRBJ1-2; D remains ambiguous. There are 14 residues in the CDR3. With 5 bases removed from V and 8 bases from J, the gap between germline ends came to 18 bases. In germline, CDR1 is SGHTA, CDR2 FQGTGA. The CDR3 DNA is TGTGCCAGCAGCCCTAACGGACTGCCCCAAGGCTACACCTTC. It codes for CASSPNGLPQGYTF.

The CDR3 region has the DNA TGTGCCAGCAGTTACTCACTAGAGGCCGGGGAGCTGTTTTTT. It translates to CASSYSLEAGELFF. The chain employs TRBV6-2 or TRBV6-3 and TRBJ2-2, with D perhaps matching TRBD2 (5 bases). The length of the CDR3 is 14 residues. Trimming stripped 0 bases from V and 6 bases from J, with 8 bases between. Germline CDR1 reads MNHEY; CDR2 reads SVGEGT.

The J gene is TRBJ1-6, the V gene TRBV30; 9 bases fit TRBD1. Germline CDR1 GTSNPN, CDR2 SVGIG (reference sequence). V lost 3 bases, J lost 7 bases, and 10 bases stayed unmatched. This CDR3 region has 16 residues. The CDR3 region has the DNA TGTGCCTGGAGCGGGGACCGGGACAGGGAGAATTCACCCCTCCACTTT. Protein sequence: CAWSGDRDRENSPLHF.